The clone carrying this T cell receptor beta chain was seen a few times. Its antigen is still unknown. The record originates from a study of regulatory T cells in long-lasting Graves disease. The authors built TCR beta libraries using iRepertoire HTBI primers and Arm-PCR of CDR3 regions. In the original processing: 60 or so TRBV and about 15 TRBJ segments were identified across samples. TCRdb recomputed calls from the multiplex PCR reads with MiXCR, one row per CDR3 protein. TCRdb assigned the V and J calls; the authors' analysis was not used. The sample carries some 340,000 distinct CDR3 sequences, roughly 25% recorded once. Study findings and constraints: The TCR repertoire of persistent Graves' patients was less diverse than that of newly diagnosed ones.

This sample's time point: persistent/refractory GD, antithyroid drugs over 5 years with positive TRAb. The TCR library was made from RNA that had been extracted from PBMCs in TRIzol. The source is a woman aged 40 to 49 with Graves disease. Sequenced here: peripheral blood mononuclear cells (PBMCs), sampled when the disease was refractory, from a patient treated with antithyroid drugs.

CDR3 in DNA: TGTGCCAGCAGCCCCATTAGGGGCGGTTTCCAGGGAGAGACCCAGTACTTC. It encodes CASSPIRGGFQGETQYF. The V and J genes are TRBV11-2 and TRBJ2-5; D perhaps matches TRBD1 (5 bases). Trimming took off 5 bases at V and 4 bases at J, with 23 bases between the two ends. CDR1 SGHAT and CDR2 FQNNGV come from the germline V gene. This CDR3 is 17 amino acids long.